Sequencing of this T cell receptor beta chain was carried out in a study of cytomegalovirus exposure and HLA in healthy donors. From germline, CDR1 is SGHNT and CDR2 YENEEA. This CDR3 spans 15 amino acids. The junction had 4 bases not matched to a gene; V was cut back by 3 bases and J by 5 bases. This clone has only one observation. Some clones are missing from TCRdb's copy, which holds only in-frame ones; the method was immunoSEQ multiplex PCR. The table lists over 200,000 clones, around 90% of them singletons, with 2.9% in the top ten. The TCR sequence derives from a woman aged 18-29 years in good health and CMV-seronegative. This chain uses TRBV11-3 with TRBJ2-1, with 10 bases aligning to TRBD2. Sequenced material: PBMCs. DNA of the CDR3: TGTGCCAGCAGCTTCAGGGGACTAGCGAACAATGAGCAGTTCTTC. Its translation: CASSFRGLANNEQFF. Full variable domain (rest looked up from reference TRBV11-3 and TRBJ2-1): EAGVVQSPRYKIIEKKQPVAFWCNPISGHNTLYWYLQNLGQGPELLIRYENEEAVDDSQLPKDRFSAERLKGVDSTLKIQPAELGDSAVYLCASSFRGLANNEQFFGPGTRLTVL.